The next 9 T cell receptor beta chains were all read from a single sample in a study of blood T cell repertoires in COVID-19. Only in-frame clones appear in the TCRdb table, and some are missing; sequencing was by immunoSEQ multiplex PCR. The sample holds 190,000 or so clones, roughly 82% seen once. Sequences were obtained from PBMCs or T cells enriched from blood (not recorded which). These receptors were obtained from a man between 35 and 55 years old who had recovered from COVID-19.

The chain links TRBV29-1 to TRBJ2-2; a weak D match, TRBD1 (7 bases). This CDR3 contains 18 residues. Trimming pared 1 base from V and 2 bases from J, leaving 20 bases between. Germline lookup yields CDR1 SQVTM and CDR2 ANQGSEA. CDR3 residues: CSVEGEELRDRNTGELFF. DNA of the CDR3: TGCAGCGTTGAAGGGGAGGAGCTCCGGGACAGAAACACCGGGGAGCTGTTTTTT.

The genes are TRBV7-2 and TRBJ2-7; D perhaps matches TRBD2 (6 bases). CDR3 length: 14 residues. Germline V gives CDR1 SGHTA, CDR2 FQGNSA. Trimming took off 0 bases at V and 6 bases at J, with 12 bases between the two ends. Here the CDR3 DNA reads TGTGCCAGCAGCTTAGCTAATTGGCGGGGCGAGCAGTACTTC. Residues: CASSLANWRGEQYF.

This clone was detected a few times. Here the CDR3 DNA reads TGTGCCACCTCCACGAACAGGGGAGAGGGCCATGGCTACACCTTC. Translating it yields CATSTNRGEGHGYTF. V gene TRBV28 combines with J gene TRBJ1-2; 7 nucleotides match TRBD1. Germline V gene lookup returns CDR1 MDHEN and CDR2 SYDVKM. The CDR3 length is 15 residues. Germline trimming cut 10 bases from V and 6 bases from J; bases unmatched to any gene: 17.

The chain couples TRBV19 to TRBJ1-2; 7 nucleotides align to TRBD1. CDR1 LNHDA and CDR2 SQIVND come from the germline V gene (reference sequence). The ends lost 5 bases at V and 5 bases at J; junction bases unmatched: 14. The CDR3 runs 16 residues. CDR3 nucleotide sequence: TGTGCCAGTAGTCAAGCCAGGGGGACGGGCCCATATGGCTACACCTTC. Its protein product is CASSQARGTGPYGYTF. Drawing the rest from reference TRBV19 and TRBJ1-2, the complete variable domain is DGGITQSPKYLFRKEGQNVTLSCEQNLNHDAMYWYRQDPGQGLRLIYYSQIVNDFQKGDIAEGYSVSREKKESFPLTVTSAQKNPTAFYLCASSQARGTGPYGYTFGSGTRLTVV.

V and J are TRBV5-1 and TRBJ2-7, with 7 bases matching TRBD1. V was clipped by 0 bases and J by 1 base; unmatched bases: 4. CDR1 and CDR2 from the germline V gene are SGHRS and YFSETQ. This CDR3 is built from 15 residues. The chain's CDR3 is CASSLAPRGSYEQYF. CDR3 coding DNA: TGCGCCAGCAGCTTGGCCCCCAGGGGGTCCTACGAGCAGTACTTC.

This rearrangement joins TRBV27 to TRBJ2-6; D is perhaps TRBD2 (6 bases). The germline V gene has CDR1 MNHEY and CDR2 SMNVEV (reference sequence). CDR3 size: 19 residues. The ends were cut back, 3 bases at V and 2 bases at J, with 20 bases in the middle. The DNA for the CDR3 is TGTGCCAGCAGTTTTTATCCCCCCGACGGGGGAACTGGGGCCAACGTCCTGACTTTC. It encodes CASSFYPPDGGTGANVLTF. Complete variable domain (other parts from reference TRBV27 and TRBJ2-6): EAQVTQNPRYLITVTGKKLTVTCSQNMNHEYMSWYRQDPGLGLRQIYYSMNVEVTDKGDVPEGYKVSRKEKRNFPLILESPSPNQTSLYFCASSFYPPDGGTGANVLTFGAGSRLTVL.

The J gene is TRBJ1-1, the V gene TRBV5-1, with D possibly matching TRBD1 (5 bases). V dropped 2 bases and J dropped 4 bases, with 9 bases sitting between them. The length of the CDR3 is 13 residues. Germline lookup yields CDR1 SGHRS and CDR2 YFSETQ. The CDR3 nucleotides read TGCGCCAGCAGCTTAGGGGATGGCACTGAAGCTTTCTTT. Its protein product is CASSLGDGTEAFF.

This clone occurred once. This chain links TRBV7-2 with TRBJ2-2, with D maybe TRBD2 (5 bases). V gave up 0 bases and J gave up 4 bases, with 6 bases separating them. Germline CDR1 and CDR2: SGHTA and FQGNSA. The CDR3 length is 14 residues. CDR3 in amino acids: CASSLAGATGELFF. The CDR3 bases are TGTGCCAGCAGCTTAGCGGGAGCCACCGGGGAGCTGTTTTTT. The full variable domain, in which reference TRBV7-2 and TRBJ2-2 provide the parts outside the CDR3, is GAGVSQSPSNKVTEKGKDVELRCDPISGHTALYWYRQSLGQGLEFLIYFQGNSAPDKSGLPSDRFSAERTGGSVSTLTIQRTQQEDSAVYLCASSLAGATGELFFGEGSRLTVL.

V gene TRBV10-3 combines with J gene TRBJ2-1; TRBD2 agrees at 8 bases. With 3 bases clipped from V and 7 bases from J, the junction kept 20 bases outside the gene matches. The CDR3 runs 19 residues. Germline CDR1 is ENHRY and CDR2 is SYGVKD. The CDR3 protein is CAISDSYGGGAGGMNEQFF. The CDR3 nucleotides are TGTGCCATCAGTGACTCCTACGGGGGCGGGGCGGGAGGTATGAATGAGCAGTTCTTC.